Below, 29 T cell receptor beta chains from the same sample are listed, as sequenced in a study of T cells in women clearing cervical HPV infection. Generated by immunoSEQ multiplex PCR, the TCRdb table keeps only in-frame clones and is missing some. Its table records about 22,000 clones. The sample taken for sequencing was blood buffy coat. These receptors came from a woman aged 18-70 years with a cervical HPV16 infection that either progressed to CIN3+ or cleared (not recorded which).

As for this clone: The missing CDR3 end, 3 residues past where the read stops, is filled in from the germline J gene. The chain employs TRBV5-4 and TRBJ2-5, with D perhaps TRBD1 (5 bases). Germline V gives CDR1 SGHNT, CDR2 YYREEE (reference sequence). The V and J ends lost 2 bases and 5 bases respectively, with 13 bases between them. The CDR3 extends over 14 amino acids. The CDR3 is CASSFTGAGETQYF. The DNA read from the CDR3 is TGTGCCAGCAGCTTTACAGGAGCAGGGGAGACC.

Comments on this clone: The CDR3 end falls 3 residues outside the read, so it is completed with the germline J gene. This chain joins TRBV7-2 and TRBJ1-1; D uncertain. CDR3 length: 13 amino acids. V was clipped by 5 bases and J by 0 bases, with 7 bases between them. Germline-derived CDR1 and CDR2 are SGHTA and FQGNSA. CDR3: CASSVSMNTEAFF. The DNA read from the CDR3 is TGTGCCAGCAGCGTAAGCATGAACACTGAA. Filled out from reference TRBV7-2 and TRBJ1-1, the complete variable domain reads GAGVSQSPSNKVTEKGKDVELRCDPISGHTALYWYRQSLGQGLEFLIYFQGNSAPDKSGLPSDRFSAERTGGSVSTLTIQRTQQEDSAVYLCASSVSMNTEAFFGQGTRLTVV.

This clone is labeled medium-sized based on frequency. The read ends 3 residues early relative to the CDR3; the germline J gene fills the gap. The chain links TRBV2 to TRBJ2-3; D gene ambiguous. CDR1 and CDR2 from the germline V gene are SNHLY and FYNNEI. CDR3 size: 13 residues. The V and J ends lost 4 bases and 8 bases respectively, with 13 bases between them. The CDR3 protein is CASSARDSTTQYF. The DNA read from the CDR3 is TGTGCCAGCAGTGCTCGAGACTCTACTACG.

The sequenced part of the CDR3 DNA is TGTGCCAGCAGAGGACTAGCTGCGAACACCGGGGAG. Encoded protein: CASRGLAANTGE. The whole CDR3 protein reads CASRGLAANTGELFF. The V gene is TRBV2, the J gene TRBJ2-2; 8 positions match TRBD2. The CDR3 end falls 3 residues outside the read, so it is completed with the germline J gene. The CDR3 contains 15 residues. With V trimmed by 6 bases and J by 0 bases, 3 bases remained unmatched. Germline V gene lookup returns CDR1 SNHLY and CDR2 FYNNEI.

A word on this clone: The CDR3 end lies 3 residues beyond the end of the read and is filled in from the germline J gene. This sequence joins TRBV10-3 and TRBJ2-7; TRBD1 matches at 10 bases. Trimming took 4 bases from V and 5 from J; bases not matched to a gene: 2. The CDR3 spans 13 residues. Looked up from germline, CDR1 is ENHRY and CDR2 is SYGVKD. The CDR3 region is CAISGGTGDEQYF. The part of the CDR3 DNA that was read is TGTGCCATCAGTGGCGGGACAGGGGACGAG.

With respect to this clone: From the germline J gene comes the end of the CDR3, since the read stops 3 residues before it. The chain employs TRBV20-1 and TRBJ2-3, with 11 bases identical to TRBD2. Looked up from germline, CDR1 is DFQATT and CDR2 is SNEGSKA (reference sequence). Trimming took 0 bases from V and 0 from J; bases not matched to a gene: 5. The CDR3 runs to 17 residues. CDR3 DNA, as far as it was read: TGCAGTGCTAGAGATCCTAGCGGGGGGACTAGCACAGATACG. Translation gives CSARDPSGGTSTDT. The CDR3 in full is CSARDPSGGTSTDTQYF.

The CDR3 spells CASSTTGTSSDYTF. The sequenced CDR3 bases are TGTGCCAGCAGCACAACCGGGACTAGCAGCGAC. The chain recombines TRBV7-9 with TRBJ1-2; perhaps TRBD1 as D (5 bases). The CDR3 goes on 3 residues after the read ends, and that part is filled in from the germline J gene. The CDR3 extends over 14 amino acids. Germline CDR1 SEHNR, CDR2 FQNEAQ (reference sequence). Combining the CDR3 with reference TRBV7-9 and TRBJ1-2 gives the whole variable domain DTGVSQNPRHKITKRGQNVTFRCDPISEHNRLYWYRQTLGQGPEFLTYFQNEAQLEKSRLLSDRFSAERPKGSFSTLEIQRTEQGDSAMYLCASSTTGTSSDYTFGSGTRLTVV.

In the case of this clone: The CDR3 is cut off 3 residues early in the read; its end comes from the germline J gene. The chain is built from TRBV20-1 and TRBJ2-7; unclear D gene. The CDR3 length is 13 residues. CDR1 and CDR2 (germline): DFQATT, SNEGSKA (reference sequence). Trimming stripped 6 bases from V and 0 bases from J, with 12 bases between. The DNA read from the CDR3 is TGCAGTGCACTGGCTAGTTTCTCCTACGAG. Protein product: CSALASFSYE. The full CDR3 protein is CSALASFSYEQYF.

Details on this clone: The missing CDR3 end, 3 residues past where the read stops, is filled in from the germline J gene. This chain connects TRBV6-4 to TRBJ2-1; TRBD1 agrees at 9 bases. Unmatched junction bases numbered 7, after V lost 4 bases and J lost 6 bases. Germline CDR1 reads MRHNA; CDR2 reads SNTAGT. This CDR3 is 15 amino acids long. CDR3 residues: CASSVDRGAGNEQFF. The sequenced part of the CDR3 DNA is TGTGCCAGCAGTGTTGACAGGGGGGCCGGCAATGAG.

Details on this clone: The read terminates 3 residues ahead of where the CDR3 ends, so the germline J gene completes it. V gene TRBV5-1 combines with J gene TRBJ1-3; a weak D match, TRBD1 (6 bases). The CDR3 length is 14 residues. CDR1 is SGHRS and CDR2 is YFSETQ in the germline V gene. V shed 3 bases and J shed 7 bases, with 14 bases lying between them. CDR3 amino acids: CASSCYRVCNTIYF. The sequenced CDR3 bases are TGCGCCAGCAGCTGCTACAGGGTTTGCAACACC. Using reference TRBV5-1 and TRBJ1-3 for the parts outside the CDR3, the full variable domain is KAGVTQTPRYLIKTRGQQVTLSCSPISGHRSVSWYQQTPGQGLQFLFEYFSETQRNKGNFPGRFSGRQFSNSRSEMNVSTLELGDSALYLCASSCYRVCNTIYFGEGSWLTVV.

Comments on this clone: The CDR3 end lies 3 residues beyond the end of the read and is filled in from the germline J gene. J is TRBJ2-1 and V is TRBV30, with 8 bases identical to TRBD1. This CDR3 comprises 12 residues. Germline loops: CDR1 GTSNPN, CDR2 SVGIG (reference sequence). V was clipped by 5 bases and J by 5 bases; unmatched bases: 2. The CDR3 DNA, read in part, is TGTGCCTGGCAGGGGGCGGACAATGAG. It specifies CAWQGADNE. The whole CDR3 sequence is CAWQGADNEQFF. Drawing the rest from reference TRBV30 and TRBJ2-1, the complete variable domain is SQTIHQWPATLVQPVGSPLSLECTVEGTSNPNLYWYRQAAGRGLQLLFYSVGIGQISSEVPQNLSASRPQDRQFILSSKKLLLSDSGFYLCAWQGADNEQFFGPGTRLTVL.

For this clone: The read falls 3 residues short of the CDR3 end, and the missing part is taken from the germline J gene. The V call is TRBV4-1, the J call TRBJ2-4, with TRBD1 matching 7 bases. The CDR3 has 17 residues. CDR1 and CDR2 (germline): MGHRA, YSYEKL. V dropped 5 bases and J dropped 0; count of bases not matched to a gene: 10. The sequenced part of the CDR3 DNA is TGCGCCAGCAGCTTCCGGACAGGCCTTTTAGCCAAAAACATT. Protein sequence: CASSFRTGLLAKNI. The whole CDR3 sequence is CASSFRTGLLAKNIQYF.

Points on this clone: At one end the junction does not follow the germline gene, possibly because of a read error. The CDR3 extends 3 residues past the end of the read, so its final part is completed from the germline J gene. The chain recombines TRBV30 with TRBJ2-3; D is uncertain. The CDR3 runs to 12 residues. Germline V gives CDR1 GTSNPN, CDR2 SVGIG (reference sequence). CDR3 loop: CAWSPVPETQYF. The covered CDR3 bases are TGTGCCTGGAGCCCAGTCCCAGAGACG. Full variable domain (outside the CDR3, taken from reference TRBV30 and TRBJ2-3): SQTIHQWPATLVQPVGSPLSLECTVEGTSNPNLYWYRQAAGRGLQLLFYSVGIGQISSEVPQNLSASRPQDRQFILSSKKLLLSDSGFYLCAWSPVPETQYFGPGTRLTVL.

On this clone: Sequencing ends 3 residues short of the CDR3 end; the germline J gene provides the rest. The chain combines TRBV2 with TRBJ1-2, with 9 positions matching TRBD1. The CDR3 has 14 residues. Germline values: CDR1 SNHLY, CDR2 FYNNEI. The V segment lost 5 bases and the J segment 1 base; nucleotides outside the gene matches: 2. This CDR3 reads CASSLTGGNYGYTF. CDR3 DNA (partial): TGTGCCAGCAGTCTGACAGGGGGTAACTATGGC. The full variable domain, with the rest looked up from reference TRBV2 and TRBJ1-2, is EPEVTQTPSHQVTQMGQEVILRCVPISNHLYFYWYRQILGQKVEFLVSFYNNEISEKSEIFDDQFSVERPDGSNFTLKIRSTKLEDSAMYFCASSLTGGNYGYTFGSGTRLTVV.

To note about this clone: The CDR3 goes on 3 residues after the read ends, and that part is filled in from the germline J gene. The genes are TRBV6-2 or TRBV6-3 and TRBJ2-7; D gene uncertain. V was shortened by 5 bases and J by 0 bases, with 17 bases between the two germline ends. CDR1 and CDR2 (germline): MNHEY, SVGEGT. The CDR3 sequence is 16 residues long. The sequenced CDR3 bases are TGTGCCAGCAGTACCCTCTACCTGACAACCTCCTACGAG. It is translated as CASSTLYLTTSYE. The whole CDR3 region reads CASSTLYLTTSYEQYF.

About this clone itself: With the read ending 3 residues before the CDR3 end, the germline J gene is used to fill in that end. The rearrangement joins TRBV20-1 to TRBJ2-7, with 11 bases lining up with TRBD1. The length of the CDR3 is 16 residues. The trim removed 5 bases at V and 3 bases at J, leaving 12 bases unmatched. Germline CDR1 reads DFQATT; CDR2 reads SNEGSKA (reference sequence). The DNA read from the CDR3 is TGCAGTGCTTCCGGGACAGGGGGTCTATACTACTACGAG. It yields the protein CSASGTGGLYYYE. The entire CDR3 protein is CSASGTGGLYYYEQYF.

This CDR3 reads CAWRQRGGSGANVLFF. The sequenced CDR3 bases are TGTGCCTGGAGACAACGGGGGGGCTCTGGGGCCAACGTA. V is TRBV30 and J is TRBJ1-4; D is perhaps TRBD1 (6 bases). The CDR3 goes on 3 residues after the read ends, and that part is filled in from the germline J gene. The germline V gene encodes CDR1 GTSNPN and CDR2 SVGIG (reference sequence). This CDR3 contains 16 residues.

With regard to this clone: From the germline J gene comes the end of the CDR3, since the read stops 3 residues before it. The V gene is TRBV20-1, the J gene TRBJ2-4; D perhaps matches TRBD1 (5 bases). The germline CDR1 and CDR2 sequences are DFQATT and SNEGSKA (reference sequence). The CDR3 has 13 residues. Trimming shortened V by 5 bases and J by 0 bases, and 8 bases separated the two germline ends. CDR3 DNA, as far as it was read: TGCAGTGCTCAGACAGTAGCCAAAAACATT. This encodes CSAQTVAKNI. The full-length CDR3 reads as CSAQTVAKNIQYF.

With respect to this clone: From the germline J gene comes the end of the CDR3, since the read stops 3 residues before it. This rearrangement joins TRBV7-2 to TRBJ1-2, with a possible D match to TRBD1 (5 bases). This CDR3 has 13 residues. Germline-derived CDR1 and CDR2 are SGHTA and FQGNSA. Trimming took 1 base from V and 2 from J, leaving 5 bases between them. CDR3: CASSLGQNYGYTF. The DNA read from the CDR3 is TGTGCCAGCAGCTTAGGACAGAACTATGGC.

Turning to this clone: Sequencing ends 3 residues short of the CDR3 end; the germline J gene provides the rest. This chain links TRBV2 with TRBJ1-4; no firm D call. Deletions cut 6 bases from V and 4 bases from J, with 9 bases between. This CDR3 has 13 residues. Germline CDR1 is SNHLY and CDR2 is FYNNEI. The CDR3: CASSVLVNEKLFF. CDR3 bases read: TGTGCCAGCAGCGTCCTCGTTAATGAAAAA.

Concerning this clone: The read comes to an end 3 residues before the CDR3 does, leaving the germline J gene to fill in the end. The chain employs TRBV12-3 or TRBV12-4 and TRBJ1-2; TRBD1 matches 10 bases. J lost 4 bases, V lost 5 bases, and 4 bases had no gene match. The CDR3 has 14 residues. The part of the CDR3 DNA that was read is TGTGCCAGCAGTCTCAGGACAGGGGGCTATGGC. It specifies CASSLRTGGYG. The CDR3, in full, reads CASSLRTGGYGYTF.

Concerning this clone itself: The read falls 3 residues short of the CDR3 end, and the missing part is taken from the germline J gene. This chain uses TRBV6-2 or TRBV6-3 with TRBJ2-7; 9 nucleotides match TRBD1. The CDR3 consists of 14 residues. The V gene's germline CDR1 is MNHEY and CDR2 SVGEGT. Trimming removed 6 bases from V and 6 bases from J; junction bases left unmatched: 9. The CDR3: CASRTGQGKSEQYF. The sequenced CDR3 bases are TGTGCCAGCAGAACTGGACAGGGGAAAAGCGAG.

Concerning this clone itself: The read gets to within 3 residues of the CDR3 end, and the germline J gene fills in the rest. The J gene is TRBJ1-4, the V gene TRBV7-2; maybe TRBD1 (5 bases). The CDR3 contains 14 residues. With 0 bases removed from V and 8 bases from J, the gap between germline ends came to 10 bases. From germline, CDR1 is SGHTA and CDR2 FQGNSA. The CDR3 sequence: CASSLAGDGEKLFF. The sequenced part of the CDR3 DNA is TGTGCCAGCAGCTTAGCAGGGGATGGCGAAAAA.

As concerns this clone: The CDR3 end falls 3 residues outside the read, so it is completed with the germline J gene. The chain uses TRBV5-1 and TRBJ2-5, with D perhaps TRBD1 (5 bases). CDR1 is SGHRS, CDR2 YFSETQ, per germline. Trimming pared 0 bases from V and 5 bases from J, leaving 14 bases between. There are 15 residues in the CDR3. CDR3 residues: CASSLVRAKGETQYF. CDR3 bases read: TGCGCCAGCAGCTTGGTAAGGGCCAAGGGGGAGACC.

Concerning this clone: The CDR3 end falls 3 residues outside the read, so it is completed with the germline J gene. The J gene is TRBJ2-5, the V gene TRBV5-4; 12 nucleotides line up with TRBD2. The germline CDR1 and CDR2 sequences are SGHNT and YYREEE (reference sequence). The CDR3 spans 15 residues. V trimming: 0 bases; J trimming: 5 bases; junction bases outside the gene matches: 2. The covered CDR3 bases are TGTGCCAGCAGCTTGGTAGGGACTAGCGGGGAGACC. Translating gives CASSLVGTSGET. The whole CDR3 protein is CASSLVGTSGETQYF. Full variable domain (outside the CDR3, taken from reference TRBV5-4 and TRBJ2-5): ETGVTQSPTHLIKTRGQQVTLRCSSQSGHNTVSWYQQALGQGPQFIFQYYREEENGRGNFPPRFSGLQFPNYSSELNVNALELDDSALYLCASSLVGTSGETQYFGPGTRLLVL.

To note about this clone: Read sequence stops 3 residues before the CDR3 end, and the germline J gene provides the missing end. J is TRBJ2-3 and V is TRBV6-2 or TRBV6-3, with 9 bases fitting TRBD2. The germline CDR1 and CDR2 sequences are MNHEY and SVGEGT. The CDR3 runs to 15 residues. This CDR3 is CASSSTGLAQETQYF. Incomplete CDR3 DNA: TGTGCCAGCAGTTCTACGGGACTAGCCCAGGAGACG.

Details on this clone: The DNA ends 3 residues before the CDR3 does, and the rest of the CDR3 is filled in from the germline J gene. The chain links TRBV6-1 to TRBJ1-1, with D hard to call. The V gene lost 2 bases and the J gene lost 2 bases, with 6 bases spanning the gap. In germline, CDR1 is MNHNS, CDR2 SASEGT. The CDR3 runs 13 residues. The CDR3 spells CASSEMTNTEAFF. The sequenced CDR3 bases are TGTGCCAGCAGTGAAATGACAAACACTGAA.

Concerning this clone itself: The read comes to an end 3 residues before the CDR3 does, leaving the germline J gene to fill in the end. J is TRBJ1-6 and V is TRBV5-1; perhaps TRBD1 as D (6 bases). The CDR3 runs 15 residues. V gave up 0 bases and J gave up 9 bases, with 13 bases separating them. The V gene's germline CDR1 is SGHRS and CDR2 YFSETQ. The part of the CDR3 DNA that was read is TGCGCCAGCAGCTTGGGGGCAGGGGAGAGTTCACCC. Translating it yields CASSLGAGESSP. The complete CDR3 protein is CASSLGAGESSPLHF.

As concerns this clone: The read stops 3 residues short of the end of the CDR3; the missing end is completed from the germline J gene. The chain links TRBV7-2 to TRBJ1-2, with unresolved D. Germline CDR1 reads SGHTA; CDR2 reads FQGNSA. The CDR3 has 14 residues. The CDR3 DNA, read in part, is TGTGCCAGCAGCTTAGCAGGAGATACAGATACC. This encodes CASSLAGDTDT. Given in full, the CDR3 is CASSLAGDTDTYTF.